The TCR beta chain under discussion was sequenced for a study of spatial heterogeneity in lung cancer (dated by TCRdb to between 2018 and 2021). A note on the overall study: The donors were approximately 70 patients from the lung TRACERx cohort who had early-stage, untreated non-small cell lung cancer. Beta-chain transcripts were consistently detected in greater numbers than alpha-chain transcripts, which likely reflects a higher abundance of beta-chain transcripts. Follow-up PBMC samples were sequenced whenever available, and the median time to follow-up was roughly two years after resection. In non-small cell lung cancer, the study made a quantitative comparison of TCR alpha and beta repertoires among multiple tumor regions, matched nontumor lung and blood. Nonsynonymous mutation counts, determined by whole-exome sequencing of tumor tissue, were related to TCR repertoire features. Both alpha and beta chains were TCR-sequenced in 200 or so tumor regions, under 85 matched nontumor lung samples and roughly 50 PBMC samples obtained at surgery. In the raw uncorrected reads, each unique combination of TCR and UMI appeared on average more than ten times.

This clonotype showed up just a few times. There is no known antigen for this receptor. Base qualities are not recorded, but no much larger clone differs from it by a single base. The full study reports these points: Confirming at a functional level the hypothesis that regional TCRs recognize regional mutations was considered to require additional single-cell paired TCR alpha and beta sequencing. Ubiquitous expanded tumor TCRs were found in blood more often at tumor resection than at routine follow-up. Only about 15 patients were included in comparisons of baseline and follow-up blood repertoires.

The library was obtained by 5' RACE. TCRdb lists the instrument as NextSeq 500. To allow correction of PCR and sequencing errors, the TCR library protocol tagged every TCR cDNA molecule with a unique molecular identifier. The published analysis was carried out like this. Decombinator tools were used for TCR identification, UMI-based error correction and CDR3 extraction. Expanded TCRs were defined as those above a frequency of 2 per 1,000, corresponding to the top 1% of the tumor frequency distribution. Each repertoire was subsampled 100 times to 5,000 TCRs, after which Renyi diversity was computed with the R vegan package. To build CDR3 similarity networks, amino acid triplet string-kernel similarity was used, and CDR3s were connected when their pairwise similarity was above 0.82. In TCRdb, the public reads were trimmed at Q25 with fastp and aligned with MiXCR, with productive beta chains retained. Entries are consolidated by CDR3 protein sequence, retaining the most common genes and DNA. The V and J calls shown here were made by TCRdb, not taken from the authors' results. This sample comprises under 150,000 distinct CDR3 sequences, 11% of them detected only once. The ten biggest clones cover 20% to 30% of the sample.

CDR1 and CDR2 (MDHEN, SYDVKM) derive from the germline V gene. V is reduced by 7 bases and J by 4 bases, leaving a spacing of 13 bases between them. Including cysteine and phenylalanine, the CDR3 has 13 amino acids. The retained sequence is limited to the CDR3, 39 bases, with the frame set at the first base. The time point label on this specimen signifies: blood at routine non-recurrence follow-up after resection. For TCR sequencing, whole RNA was extracted from tumor and nontumor lung tissue, or from cryopreserved PBMC samples, and no cell sorting was done. A patient was chosen for TCR sequencing only when enough RNA was available from at least two tumor regions.

The chain is assembled from TRBV28 and TRBJ1-1; the D segment could be TRBD1, given 6 matching bases. The clonotype was recovered from a female donor with early-stage non-small cell lung cancer. The material sequenced was PBMCs, taken at follow-up. The bases read TGTGCCAGCAATAAGGGGGTTGCCACTGAAGCTTTCTTT. The resulting protein is CASNKGVATEAFF.